The 18 T cell receptor beta chains listed next were all sequenced from one sample in a study of post-analysis software for immune sequencing data. Study-wide results and caveats: Elevated frequency relative to controls characterized 4 or 5 TRBV segments in patients, TRBV5-6, TRBV5-1 and TRBV20-1 among them.

Unique molecular identifiers featured in each of the TCR beta cDNA libraries. Using its own MiXCR run on the PCR reads, TCRdb lists one record per CDR3 protein. The sample yields roughly 870,000 distinct CDR3 sequences, around 50% seen once. The antigens of these receptors remain unknown. The sample consisted of blood. These receptors came from a girl aged 10-17 years with multiple sclerosis.

This sequence joins TRBV12-3 or TRBV12-4 and TRBJ2-1; 14 bases are a match to TRBD2. J gave up 0 bases and V 4 bases, and 5 bases lay outside the gene matches. The CDR3 sequence is 18 residues long. As DNA, the CDR3 is TGTGCCAGCAGTTCGGGACTAGCGGGGGTCTCCTCCTACAATGAGCAGTTCTTC. Residues: CASSSGLAGVSSYNEQFF.

The gene calls are TRBV20-1 and TRBJ2-1, with a tentative D call TRBD2 (6 bases). The CDR3 contains 15 residues. Germline V gene data show CDR1 as DFQATT and CDR2 as SNEGSKA (reference sequence). The germline V and J ends were trimmed by 0 bases and 7 bases, with 16 bases remaining between them. The DNA for the CDR3 is TGCAGTGCTAGAGACCTCGGGAGTTCAAGGAATGAGCAGTTCTTC. As protein: CSARDLGSSRNEQFF.

There are a few counts of this clonotype. This sequence joins TRBV12-3 or TRBV12-4 and TRBJ2-7, with D perhaps matching TRBD2 (5 bases). V was clipped by 5 bases and J by 3 bases, with 11 bases between them. This CDR3 is built from 13 residues. DNA for the CDR3: TGTGCCAGCAGTACTCTTCGGGGCTACGAGCAGTACTTC. This codes for CASSTLRGYEQYF.

The chain is built from TRBV5-1 and TRBJ1-2; 10 bases map to TRBD1. Germline CDR1 and CDR2: SGHRS and YFSETQ. This CDR3 contains 16 residues. Trimming took 0 bases from V and 4 from J; bases not matched to a gene: 6. CDR3 nucleotides: TGCGCCAGCAGCTTGGAGTGGGGACAGGGGACCTATGGCTACACCTTC. This gives the protein CASSLEWGQGTYGYTF.

The J gene is TRBJ2-1, the V gene TRBV7-6, with TRBD2 as a possible D gene (6 bases). The CDR3 has 17 amino acids. Germline loops: CDR1 SGHVS, CDR2 FNYEAQ. V gave up 4 bases and J gave up 7 bases, with 23 bases separating them. CDR3 amino acids: CASSSLTAAGYTNEQFF. CDR3 nucleotide sequence: TGTGCCAGCAGCTCCCTGACCGCCGCGGGGTACACGAATGAGCAGTTCTTC.

In its sample, this clonotype was seen a few times. The gene calls are TRBV15 and TRBJ1-4; 7 bases line up with TRBD1. V was pared by 5 bases and J by 8 bases, with 5 bases of the junction left unmatched. Germline V CDR1 and CDR2: LNHNV, YYDKDF (reference sequence). The CDR3 spans 13 residues. CDR3 amino acids: CATSRQGEEKLFF. As DNA, the CDR3 is TGTGCCACCAGCCGACAGGGAGAGGAAAAACTGTTTTTT.

J is TRBJ2-7 and V is TRBV5-1; 7 nucleotides agree with TRBD2. V shed 2 bases, J shed 5 bases, and the junction held 10 bases outside the gene matches. Looked up from germline, CDR1 is SGHRS and CDR2 is YFSETQ. CDR3 size: 15 residues. The CDR3 DNA is TGCGCCAGCAGCTTCGGGGGGAGAGTGACGAACGAGCAGTACTTC. This codes for CASSFGGRVTNEQYF.

This clonotype was found once. The gene calls are TRBV7-2 and TRBJ2-7, with 10 bases aligning to TRBD2. This CDR3 is 18 amino acids long. Unmatched junction bases numbered 20, after V lost 5 bases and J lost 7 bases. In germline, CDR1 is SGHTA, CDR2 FQGNSA. In DNA, the CDR3 is TGTGCCAGCAGCACCCGAACCTTAGCGGGGGGCCGGAGAAGGGAGCAGTACTTC. The encoded protein is CASSTRTLAGGRRREQYF.

This clonotype has a handful of counts. The chain links TRBV21-1 to TRBJ1-4; the D call TRBD1 from the table was never checked on the DNA. TRBV21-1 is a pseudogene segment. The CDR3 consists of 15 residues. The CDR3 DNA reads TGTGCCAGCAGCAAAGTCGGTCGTGGGGACGAAAAACTGTTTTTT. It translates to CASSKVGRGDEKLFF.

The chain combines TRBV5-5 with TRBJ2-3, with 13 positions matching TRBD2. The CDR3 spans 16 residues. V lost 2 bases to trimming and J lost 6 bases; unmatched junction nucleotides: 6. CDR1 SGHKS and CDR2 YYEKEE come from the germline V gene (reference sequence). The CDR3 DNA reads TGTGCCAGCAGCTTCGGGACTAGCGGGGATTATGATACGCAGTATTTT. Amino acid sequence: CASSFGTSGDYDTQYF.

The chain recombines TRBV10-3 with TRBJ2-3; 9 bases are a match to TRBD1. After removal of 0 bases from V and 3 bases from J, the junction contained 10 bases not matched to a gene. CDR1 and CDR2 from the germline V gene are ENHRY and SYGVKD. The CDR3 runs to 18 residues. The CDR3 bases are TGTGCCATCAGTGAGTCAGACCCGGGACAGGGCGGAACAGATACGCAGTATTTT. As protein: CAISESDPGQGGTDTQYF.

V usage is TRBV25-1 and J usage is TRBJ1-1; D is possibly TRBD1 (6 bases). Germline CDR1 reads MGHDK; CDR2 reads SYGVNS. V was clipped by 5 bases and J by 3 bases, with 16 bases between them. This CDR3 contains 15 residues. The CDR3 nucleotides are TGTGCCAGCAGTCGTTATTTAGGACAGCACACTGAAGCTTTCTTT. It translates to CASSRYLGQHTEAFF.

The CDR3 DNA reads TGCGCCAGCAGCCCAGACCTAGCATACAATGAGCAGTTCTTC. Its protein is CASSPDLAYNEQFF. This chain links TRBV5-1 with TRBJ2-1; D perhaps matches TRBD2 (5 bases). The germline gives CDR1 SGHRS, CDR2 YFSETQ. This CDR3 has 14 amino acids. Trimming removed 4 bases from V and 4 bases from J, with 12 bases in between. The whole variable domain, remainder taken from reference TRBV5-1 and TRBJ2-1, is KAGVTQTPRYLIKTRGQQVTLSCSPISGHRSVSWYQQTPGQGLQFLFEYFSETQRNKGNFPGRFSGRQFSNSRSEMNVSTLELGDSALYLCASSPDLAYNEQFFGPGTRLTVL.

In this sample, this clonotype turned up a few times. The rearrangement uses TRBV10-3 and TRBJ1-2; no reliable D call. The CDR3 is 13 amino acids. Germline V gene lookup returns CDR1 ENHRY and CDR2 SYGVKD. The germline V and J ends were trimmed by 3 bases and 7 bases, with 12 bases remaining between them. The CDR3 here is CAISEPGWVGYTF. For the CDR3, the DNA is TGTGCCATCAGTGAACCGGGTTGGGTTGGCTACACCTTC.

This clonotype was observed a few times. The chain couples TRBV6-6 to TRBJ2-1, with 10 bases aligning to TRBD2. CDR3 length: 14 amino acids. In germline, CDR1 is MNHNY, CDR2 SVGAGI (reference sequence). V was pared by 7 bases and J by 6 bases, with 6 bases of the junction left unmatched. The CDR3 sequence: CASTLSGGANEQFF. CDR3 sequence (DNA): TGTGCCAGCACCCTCAGCGGGGGGGCCAATGAGCAGTTCTTC.

The rearrangement uses TRBV20-1 and TRBJ1-4; D gene uncertain. V lost 3 bases and J lost 5, with 10 bases in between. Germline assignment: CDR1 DFQATT and CDR2 SNEGSKA (reference sequence). The CDR3 is 13 amino acids. CDR3 sequence (DNA): TGCAGTGCTAGTCCAGGAGCAAATGAAAAACTGTTTTTT. It encodes CSASPGANEKLFF.

The chain uses TRBV20-1 and TRBJ1-4; D unresolved. Deletions cut 6 bases from V and 2 bases from J, with 7 bases between. The germline gives CDR1 DFQATT, CDR2 SNEGSKA (reference sequence). The CDR3 length is 12 residues. The CDR3 sequence is CSADGTNEKLFF. The CDR3 DNA reads TGCAGTGCCGACGGTACTAATGAAAAACTGTTTTTT.

This clonotype showed up just a few times. V usage is TRBV7-8 and J usage is TRBJ2-5; D gene unclear. The J call may be incorrect, as the DNA end agrees better with TRBJ2-7. The length of the CDR3 is 12 residues. Germline loops: CDR1 SGHVS, CDR2 FQNEAQ. CDR3 in DNA: TGTGCCAGCAGCTTAGCAGAAGCCGAGCAGTACTTC. It specifies CASSLAEAEQYF.